These 14 T cell receptor beta chains were all obtained from the same sample, sequenced in a study of T cell changes during pregnancy in multiple sclerosis. The assay was immunoSEQ multiplex PCR, and TCRdb's table has in-frame clones only and misses some. The repertoire has 120,000 or so clones, under 95% of them found once; the top ten carry approximately 6.2%. Sequences were derived from peripheral blood, sampled before pregnancy. These receptors were collected from a female donor with multiple sclerosis, enrolled in a pregnancy study.

This clone was picked up one time. The chain uses TRBV6-5 and TRBJ1-2; D not resolved. Germline V CDR1 and CDR2: MNHEY, SVGAGI. This CDR3 has 13 amino acids. Trimming took off 4 bases at V and 3 bases at J, with 9 bases between the two ends. The CDR3, as DNA: TGTGCCAGCAGTTCCACAAACCACTATGGCTACACCTTC. As protein: CASSSTNHYGYTF.

This clone appeared once. The chain employs TRBV18 and TRBJ2-7, with TRBD2 matching over 9 bases. Germline CDR1 KGHSH, CDR2 LQKENI. The CDR3 extends over 14 amino acids. The V segment lost 3 bases and the J segment 3 bases; nucleotides outside the gene matches: 3. The CDR3 region has the DNA TGTGCCAGCTCACCTAGCGGGAGATTCTACGAGCAGTACTTC. This sequence encodes CASSPSGRFYEQYF.

This chain links TRBV6-1 with TRBJ2-1; 9 bases are shared with TRBD1. With 6 bases clipped from V and 0 bases from J, the junction kept 3 bases outside the gene matches. This CDR3 is 15 amino acids long. Germline-derived CDR1 and CDR2 are MNHNS and SASEGT. The CDR3 bases are TGTGCCAGCAGGGCGACAGGGGGCTCCTACAATGAGCAGTTCTTC. This translates into CASRATGGSYNEQFF.

The chain is built from TRBV10-3 and TRBJ2-3; TRBD2 is a possible D gene (6 bases). Between the trimmed V and J ends, which lost 3 bases and 2 bases, there was a span of 15 bases. CDR3 size: 16 residues. From germline, CDR1 is ENHRY and CDR2 SYGVKD. The CDR3 protein is CAISDRRETPTDTQYF. CDR3 in DNA: TGTGCCATCAGTGACCGTCGGGAGACACCCACAGATACGCAGTATTTT.

The chain employs TRBV11-2 and TRBJ1-6; weak D call: TRBD1 (6 bases). Germline CDR1 SGHAT, CDR2 FQNNGV. There are 15 residues in the CDR3. The V end lost 4 bases, the J end lost 2 bases, and 9 bases lay between the germline ends. The CDR3 coding sequence is TGTGCCAGCAGCTCAGGGGTTGCCTATAATTCACCCCTCCACTTT. It specifies CASSSGVAYNSPLHF.

V gene TRBV7-9 combines with J gene TRBJ1-2, with a tentative D call TRBD1 (6 bases). CDR3 size: 16 residues. CDR1 is SEHNR and CDR2 is FQNEAQ in the germline V gene (reference sequence). Trimming removed 1 base at V and 8 bases at J, with 20 bases between. CDR3 nucleotide sequence: TGTGCCAGCAGCTTAGGGGTCGGTGGGCAGGGGCGAGGCTACACCTTC. It translates to CASSLGVGGQGRGYTF.

This clone appeared a single time. The V call is TRBV19, the J call TRBJ2-3, with 7 positions matching TRBD2. The junction had 2 bases not matched to a gene; V was cut back by 5 bases and J by 0 bases. The CDR3 is 14 residues long. Germline V gene sequence: CDR1 LNHDA, CDR2 SQIVND (reference sequence). The CDR3 bases are TGTGCCAGTAGTGTTAGCGGGAGCACAGATACGCAGTATTTT. This encodes CASSVSGSTDTQYF.

The rearrangement joins TRBV30 to TRBJ1-1; 10 bases align to TRBD1. J was trimmed by 8 bases and V by 4 bases; bases with no gene match: 7. The germline V gene has CDR1 GTSNPN and CDR2 SVGIG (reference sequence). This CDR3 is built from 13 residues. DNA of the CDR3: TGTGCCTGGATGAAACCGGGACAGGGGGAAGCTTTCTTT. The encoded protein is CAWMKPGQGEAFF.

The V and J genes are TRBV5-1 and TRBJ2-1, with D hard to call. Deletions cut 0 bases from V and 7 bases from J, with 5 bases between. The CDR3 is 12 residues long. The germline V gene encodes CDR1 SGHRS and CDR2 YFSETQ. The CDR3 bases are TGCGCCAGCAGCTTGGACGGGAATGAGCAGTTCTTC. Translating gives CASSLDGNEQFF.

This clone appeared a single time. The J gene is TRBJ2-7, the V gene TRBV6-1; D may be TRBD1 (6 bases). This CDR3 comprises 15 residues. V was shortened by 4 bases and J by 0 bases, with 13 bases between the two germline ends. Germline CDR1 reads MNHNS; CDR2 reads SASEGT. This chain's CDR3 is CASSAPTGNSYEQYF. For the CDR3, the DNA is TGTGCCAGCAGTGCCCCGACAGGAAACTCCTACGAGCAGTACTTC.

The CDR3 region has the DNA TGTGCCAGCAGCTTTGTAGGGGTGAACTATGGCTACACCTTC. Translating it yields CASSFVGVNYGYTF. The genes are TRBV7-9 and TRBJ1-2, with a possible D match to TRBD1 (5 bases). V was shortened by 3 bases and J by 2 bases, with 10 bases between the two germline ends. CDR1 is SEHNR, CDR2 FQNEAQ, per germline (reference sequence). This CDR3 contains 14 residues.

The rearrangement links TRBV7-2 to TRBJ1-4, with TRBD1 matching over 9 bases. The CDR3 contains 16 residues. Per the germline V gene, CDR1 is SGHTA and CDR2 is FQGNSA. V trimming: 5 bases; J trimming: 2 bases; junction bases outside the gene matches: 6. CDR3 region: CASSIRDRATNEKLFF. The DNA for the CDR3 is TGTGCCAGCAGCATCCGGGACAGGGCCACTAATGAAAAACTGTTTTTT.

The V call is TRBV18, the J call TRBJ2-3, with 8 nucleotides matching TRBD2. V shed 1 base and J 0 bases; nucleotides not matched to a gene: 9. Germline V CDR1 and CDR2: KGHSH, LQKENI. There are 18 residues in the CDR3. Here the CDR3 DNA reads TGTGCCAGCTCACCACGAACCACTAGCGGTATAAGCACAGATACGCAGTATTTT. This codes for CASSPRTTSGISTDTQYF.

The CDR3 DNA reads as TGTGCCACCAGCAGAGGGGAGGGTCGCACTGAAGCTTTCTTT. It specifies CATSRGEGRTEAFF. The V gene is TRBV15, the J gene TRBJ1-1; D call uncertain. V was clipped by 1 base and J by 4 bases, with 10 bases between them. The V gene's germline CDR1 is LNHNV and CDR2 YYDKDF (reference sequence). The CDR3 has 14 amino acids.